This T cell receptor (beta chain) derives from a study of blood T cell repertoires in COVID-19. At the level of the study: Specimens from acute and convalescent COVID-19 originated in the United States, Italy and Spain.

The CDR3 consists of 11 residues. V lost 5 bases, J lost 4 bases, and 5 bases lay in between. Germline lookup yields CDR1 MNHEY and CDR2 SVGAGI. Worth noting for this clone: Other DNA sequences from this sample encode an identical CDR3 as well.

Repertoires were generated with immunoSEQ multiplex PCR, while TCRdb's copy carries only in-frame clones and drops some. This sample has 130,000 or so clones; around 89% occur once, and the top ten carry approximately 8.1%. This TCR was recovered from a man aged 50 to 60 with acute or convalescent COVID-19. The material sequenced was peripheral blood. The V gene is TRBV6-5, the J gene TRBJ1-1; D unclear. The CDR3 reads CASSRSTEAFF. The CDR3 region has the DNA TGTGCCAGCAGTCGCAGCACTGAAGCTTTCTTT.